These 14 T cell receptor beta chains were sequenced from one sample in a study of T cells after somatic rescue of genetic block. Profiled with immunoSEQ multiplex PCR; TCRdb holds only in-frame clones, not every one. The sample includes around 57,000 clones, 90% to 97% seen only once; the top ten take about 0.075%. Material for sequencing was peripheral blood mononuclear cells (PBMCs). Receptors were obtained from a child less than two years old.

This chain links TRBV6-5 with TRBJ2-3; 7 positions agree with TRBD1. Germline V lookup: CDR1 MNHEY, CDR2 SVGAGI. CDR3 size: 16 residues. V lost 1 base and J lost 0; bases outside the gene matches: 4. The CDR3 reads CASSYFMGQSTDTQYF. The CDR3 nucleotides are TGTGCCAGCAGTTACTTTATGGGACAGAGCACAGATACGCAGTATTTT.

The V gene is TRBV5-4, the J gene TRBJ1-6; D ambiguous. Germline V gives CDR1 SGHNT, CDR2 YYREEE (reference sequence). Between the trimmed V and J ends, which lost 3 bases and 5 bases, there was a span of 18 bases. The CDR3 totals 17 residues. The DNA for the CDR3 is TGTGCCAGCAGCTCAACGATCCGAGGAGAACATAATTCACCCCTCCACTTT. Translated: CASSSTIRGEHNSPLHF.

This sequence joins TRBV7-9 and TRBJ2-3; 8 nucleotides align to TRBD2. Germline V gene sequence: CDR1 SEHNR, CDR2 FQNEAQ (reference sequence). Germline trimming cut 5 bases from V and 5 bases from J; bases unmatched to any gene: 15. This CDR3 is 17 amino acids long. The CDR3 spells CASSPHSGGRNGDTQYF. The CDR3 DNA follows: TGTGCCAGCAGCCCCCACTCGGGCGGGAGGAATGGAGATACGCAGTATTTT.

This chain links TRBV9 with TRBJ2-1; weak D call: TRBD2 (6 bases). The germline V and J ends were trimmed by 0 bases and 6 bases, with 16 bases remaining between them. The CDR3 covers 16 residues. Germline V gene lookup returns CDR1 SGDLS and CDR2 YYNGEE. As DNA, the CDR3 is TGTGCCAGCAGCGTAGGTGGGGCGGGACTTGGCAATGAGCAGTTCTTC. Residues: CASSVGGAGLGNEQFF.

The J gene is TRBJ1-4, the V gene TRBV7-2, with D maybe TRBD1 (6 bases). There are 14 residues in the CDR3. V dropped 1 base and J dropped 6 bases, with 9 bases sitting between them. Per germline, CDR1 SGHTA and CDR2 FQGNSA. DNA for the CDR3: TGTGCCAGCAGCTTAGGGCAGGGGCATGAAAAACTGTTTTTT. It specifies CASSLGQGHEKLFF.

V usage is TRBV4-1 and J usage is TRBJ2-7; D might be TRBD2 (5 bases). The CDR3 is 15 residues long. The V gene's germline CDR1 is MGHRA and CDR2 YSYEKL. The V end lost 3 bases, the J end lost 0 bases, and 12 bases lay between the germline ends. CDR3 nucleotide sequence: TGCGCCAGCAGCCAGCAAACCGGGAACTCCTACGAGCAGTACTTC. Its translation: CASSQQTGNSYEQYF.

This sequence joins TRBV5-1 and TRBJ2-2; a weak D match, TRBD2 (5 bases). Trimming shortened V by 6 bases and J by 6 bases, and 15 bases separated the two germline ends. Germline V gene data show CDR1 as SGHRS and CDR2 as YFSETQ. The CDR3 runs 14 residues. In nucleotides, the CDR3 is TGCGCCAGCAATTACGGTAGCGAGGCCGGGGAGCTGTTTTTT. Its translation: CASNYGSEAGELFF.

This chain connects TRBV6-1 to TRBJ1-5, with 9 nucleotides matching TRBD1. The CDR3 runs to 15 residues. Germline V lookup: CDR1 MNHNS, CDR2 SASEGT. The V and J ends lost 2 bases and 7 bases, in that order; junction bases with no gene match: 6. CDR3: CASSELLGQGQPQHF. The CDR3 region has the DNA TGTGCCAGCAGTGAACTCTTGGGACAGGGACAGCCCCAGCATTTT.

This rearrangement joins TRBV7-9 to TRBJ2-7; 11 positions match TRBD2. With 0 bases clipped from V and 5 bases from J, the junction kept 12 bases outside the gene matches. The CDR3 is 18 amino acids. Germline CDR1 reads SEHNR; CDR2 reads FQNEAQ (reference sequence). The CDR3, as DNA: TGTGCCAGCAGCTTAGCACTTAGGCTAGCGGGAGGCATGGACGAGCAGTACTTC. Encoded protein: CASSLALRLAGGMDEQYF.

Details on this clone: A read error may account for a junction end that differs from germline. This rearrangement joins TRBV25-1 to TRBJ1-2; D unresolved. The CDR3 consists of 14 residues. Germline CDR1 MGHDK, CDR2 SYGVNS. CDR3 in amino acids: CASSEWSTNYGHTF. The CDR3 region has the DNA TGTGCCAGCAGTGAATGGAGTACCAACTATGGCCACACCTTC.

The gene calls are TRBV29-1 and TRBJ1-3; 8 nucleotides line up with TRBD1. The ends lost 5 bases at V and 4 bases at J; junction bases unmatched: 7. The germline gives CDR1 SQVTM, CDR2 ANQGSEA. The CDR3 contains 14 residues. CDR3 sequence: CSVRQGTYGNTIYF. The CDR3 DNA follows: TGCAGCGTTAGACAGGGGACATACGGAAACACCATATATTTT.

The chain joins TRBV28 to TRBJ1-1; TRBD1 agrees at 12 bases. This CDR3 region has 16 residues. J gave up 2 bases and V 6 bases, and 7 bases lay outside the gene matches. Germline CDR1 MDHEN, CDR2 SYDVKM. The CDR3 loop is CASSTGDRGRNTEAFF. The CDR3, as DNA: TGTGCCAGCAGCACTGGGGACAGGGGGCGTAACACTGAAGCTTTCTTT.

The chain carries TRBV19 and TRBJ1-1; 7 positions match TRBD1. This CDR3 is 14 amino acids long. The germline V gene has CDR1 LNHDA and CDR2 SQIVND (reference sequence). Germline trimming cut 7 bases from V and 4 bases from J; bases unmatched to any gene: 9. The CDR3 DNA is TGTGCCAGTATTAACCTACCAGGGGGCACTGAAGCTTTCTTT. Residues: CASINLPGGTEAFF.

The chain links TRBV27 to TRBJ2-1; TRBD2 is a possible D gene (6 bases). The V gene lost 7 bases and the J gene lost 3 bases, with 10 bases spanning the gap. The CDR3 spans 13 residues. The germline V gene has CDR1 MNHEY and CDR2 SMNVEV (reference sequence). The CDR3, as DNA: TGTGCCAGCAATTGGGGACTCTACAATGAGCAGTTCTTC. Its translation: CASNWGLYNEQFF.